The clone carrying this T cell receptor beta chain has a handful of counts. Sequencing was performed with immunoSEQ multiplex PCR; in TCRdb, only in-frame clones are kept and a portion is missing. The sample records about half a million clones, 81% being singletons. This sample was taken from a study of shared clonotypes between healthy human individuals. Germline V CDR1 and CDR2: LNHNV, YYDKDF (reference sequence). V was pared by 3 bases and J by 5 bases, with 10 bases between. This CDR3 contains 13 residues. The receptor comes from a middle-aged woman in good health. Some clones in this sample may be carry-over from other donors' samples. This chain links TRBV15 with TRBJ1-2, with no clear D. The sequencing sample was made of PBMCs. The CDR3 DNA is TGTGCCACCAGCAGGAACAGAGGATATGGCTACACCTTC. Its protein product is CATSRNRGYGYTF.